What follows are 28 T cell receptor beta chains derived from one specimen sequenced in a study of cytomegalovirus exposure and HLA in healthy donors (TCRdb year 2017). Library method: the immunoSEQ multiplex PCR assay. For the multiplex PCR, a mixture combining 60 forward primers for TCR Vbeta segments and 13 reverse primers for TCR Jbeta segments was used. Entries here come from immuneACCESS through TCRdb and include only in-frame sequences with V and J called. Some clones fail to appear in such tables; in the studies checked, an unresolved V gene covers under half of the shortfall, and the cause of the remainder is unknown. Across this sample there are around 140,000 clones, with approximately 80% seen only once. Together, the top ten hold about 2.4% of the sample. Sample: PBMCs. The receptors were sampled from a young woman in good health and CMV-seropositive.

This rearrangement joins TRBV4-1 to TRBJ1-1, with a possible D match to TRBD1 (5 bases). This CDR3 has 15 amino acids. Trimming cost V 1 base and J 8 bases, with 17 bases left between them. Per the germline V gene, CDR1 is MGHRA and CDR2 is YSYEKL. The CDR3 sequence: CASSQVAPRVPEAFF. The CDR3 nucleotides read TGCGCCAGCAGCCAAGTTGCGCCCAGGGTCCCCGAAGCTTTCTTT.

The genes are TRBV5-1 and TRBJ2-5, with TRBD1 as a possible D gene (5 bases). Per germline, CDR1 SGHRS and CDR2 YFSETQ. Deletions cut 2 bases from V and 1 base from J, with 9 bases between. The CDR3 extends over 14 amino acids. The CDR3, as DNA: TGCGCCAGCAGCTTAGGACAAAGCCAAGAGACCCAGTACTTC. Its translation is CASSLGQSQETQYF.

This clone was picked up one time. This rearrangement joins TRBV5-1 to TRBJ2-1; D remains ambiguous. The CDR3 contains 15 residues. The germline gives CDR1 SGHRS, CDR2 YFSETQ. Trimming pared 0 bases from V and 5 bases from J, leaving 12 bases between. As DNA, the CDR3 is TGCGCCAGCAGCTTGGGACTTACCCTCGACAATGAGCAGTTCTTC. This translates into CASSLGLTLDNEQFF.

The chain combines TRBV5-1 with TRBJ1-2; 11 bases agree with TRBD1. Germline V gene sequence: CDR1 SGHRS, CDR2 YFSETQ. The CDR3 consists of 20 residues. The V segment lost 0 bases and the J segment 5 bases; nucleotides outside the gene matches: 18. The CDR3 DNA sequence: TGCGCCAGCAGCTTGGATCCGGGACAGGGGGTCATACCCTTCCCATATGGCTACACCTTC. It is translated as CASSLDPGQGVIPFPYGYTF.

The genes are TRBV4-3 and TRBJ2-7, with D possibly TRBD2 on 6 matching bases. The CDR3 contains 15 residues. Germline CDR1 and CDR2: LGHNA and YSLEER. V lost 2 bases to trimming and J lost 3 bases, with 14 bases between them. Written as DNA, the CDR3 is TGCGCCAGCAGCCAATGGAGGGGAGTAGGCTACGAGCAGTACTTC. Its protein product is CASSQWRGVGYEQYF.

The chain joins TRBV5-6 to TRBJ2-7; 8 nucleotides agree with TRBD2. This CDR3 has 15 residues. The V segment lost 1 base and the J segment 0 bases; nucleotides outside the gene matches: 3. From germline, CDR1 is SGHDT and CDR2 YYEEEE. The CDR3 sequence: CASSLILADSYEQYF. In DNA, the CDR3 is TGTGCCAGCAGCTTGATACTAGCGGACTCCTACGAGCAGTACTTC.

The rearrangement joins TRBV7-8 to TRBJ1-3, with a possible D match to TRBD1 (5 bases). CDR3 length: 15 amino acids. The V gene's germline CDR1 is SGHVS and CDR2 FQNEAQ. Trimming stripped 5 bases from V and 2 bases from J, with 13 bases between. The CDR3 protein is CASSQGRGTGNTIYF. The CDR3 DNA reads as TGTGCCAGCAGCCAAGGGCGGGGCACTGGAAACACCATATATTTT.

The chain is built from TRBV27 and TRBJ2-5; no clear D. CDR3 size: 13 residues. The V end was cut by 5 bases, the J end by 1 base, with 8 bases between. CDR1 is MNHEY, CDR2 SMNVEV, per germline (reference sequence). CDR3 loop: CASSESFQETQYF. CDR3 in DNA: TGTGCCAGCAGTGAGAGCTTCCAAGAGACCCAGTACTTC.

V gene TRBV10-3 combines with J gene TRBJ2-7; tentative D call: TRBD1 (6 bases). CDR1 is ENHRY, CDR2 SYGVKD, per germline. V was clipped by 10 bases and J by 4 bases, with 17 bases between them. CDR3 length equals 13 residues. CDR3 DNA sequence: TGTGCCACTCAGGACAGCCCTTCGTACGAGCAGTACTTC. Its protein product is CATQDSPSYEQYF.

This rearrangement joins TRBV9 to TRBJ1-6; 7 nucleotides match TRBD1. The ends lost 1 base at V and 10 bases at J; junction bases unmatched: 11. CDR3 size: 16 residues. The germline V gene has CDR1 SGDLS and CDR2 YYNGEE. CDR3 nucleotide sequence: TGTGCCAGCAGCGTAACCCCACAGGGGCGAGGATCACCCCTCCACTTT. This translates into CASSVTPQGRGSPLHF. Full variable domain (remainder filled in from reference TRBV9 and TRBJ1-6): DSGVTQTPKHLITATGQRVTLRCSPRSGDLSVYWYQQSLDQGLQFLIQYYNGEERAKGNILERFSAQQFPDLHSELNLSSLELGDSALYFCASSVTPQGRGSPLHFGNGTRLTVT.

Worth noting for this clone: The sample has other DNA sequences that encode this CDR3 too. The chain links TRBV5-1 to TRBJ1-1; D is possibly TRBD1 (5 bases). This CDR3 is 12 amino acids long. The V end lost 1 base, the J end lost 4 bases, and 5 bases lay between the germline ends. Germline V gene lookup returns CDR1 SGHRS and CDR2 YFSETQ. The CDR3 protein is CASSLQGTEAFF. As DNA, the CDR3 is TGCGCCAGCAGCTTGCAGGGCACTGAAGCTTTCTTT.

This clone appeared a few times. V usage is TRBV5-4 and J usage is TRBJ1-2; no clear D. The ends were cut back, 3 bases at V and 1 base at J, with 7 bases in the middle. CDR1 and CDR2 (germline): SGHNT, YYREEE (reference sequence). The CDR3 runs 13 residues. CDR3 bases: TGTGCCAGCAGCTCTACAGTTAACTATGGCTACACCTTC. Its translation is CASSSTVNYGYTF.

The rearrangement uses TRBV5-4 and TRBJ1-1; perhaps TRBD1 as D (6 bases). In germline, CDR1 is SGHNT, CDR2 YYREEE (reference sequence). This CDR3 is built from 15 residues. Trimming shortened V by 6 bases and J by 1 base, and 16 bases separated the two germline ends. The CDR3 DNA follows: TGTGCCAGCACCCTGGCGGGGGGCCGGAACACTGAAGCTTTCTTT. Protein: CASTLAGGRNTEAFF.

CDR3 coding DNA: TGCAGCGTTGTAGCCCGGGACAGATTGAACACCGGGGAGCTGTTTTTT. This gives the protein CSVVARDRLNTGELFF. The chain joins TRBV29-1 to TRBJ2-2; 7 bases agree with TRBD1. CDR3 length: 16 residues. CDR1 and CDR2 (germline): SQVTM, ANQGSEA. J lost 1 base, V lost 4 bases, and 9 bases had no gene match.

This clone has just one count. The gene calls are TRBV19 and TRBJ2-3; 15 bases align to TRBD2. The CDR3 covers 16 residues. The V gene end was trimmed by 1 base and the J gene end by 6 bases; junction bases not matched to a gene: 2. The germline V gene has CDR1 LNHDA and CDR2 SQIVND (reference sequence). The CDR3 spells CASSIGTSGGADTQYF. CDR3 DNA: TGTGCCAGTAGTATAGGGACTAGCGGGGGGGCGGATACGCAGTATTTT.

V is TRBV27 and J is TRBJ2-5; D might be TRBD2 (6 bases). The end of the DNA fits TRBJ2-7 better, so the J call may be wrong. This CDR3 has 15 amino acids. The germline CDR1 and CDR2 sequences are MNHEY and SMNVEV (reference sequence). For the CDR3, the DNA is TGTGCCAGCAGTTTAACTAGCTGGAGCTCCTACGAGCAGTACTTC. Translated: CASSLTSWSSYEQYF.

In its sample, this clone was seen a few times. This sequence joins TRBV29-1 and TRBJ1-4, with D uncertain. V dropped 4 bases and J dropped 7 bases, with 7 bases sitting between them. CDR1 SQVTM and CDR2 ANQGSEA come from the germline V gene. CDR3 size: 11 residues. CDR3 nucleotides: TGCAGCGTTGTATCTAGTGAAAAACTGTTTTTT. It specifies CSVVSSEKLFF. The full variable domain, its missing parts supplied by reference TRBV29-1 and TRBJ1-4, is SAVISQKPSRDICQRGTSLTIQCQVDSQVTMMFWYRQQPGQSLTLIATANQGSEATYESGFVIDKFPISRPNLTFSTLTVSNMSPEDSSIYLCSVVSSEKLFFGSGTQLSVL.

The rearrangement links TRBV19 to TRBJ1-5; D perhaps matches TRBD1 (6 bases). The CDR3 loop spans 15 amino acids. V lost 3 bases and J lost 4, with 13 bases in between. Germline V lookup: CDR1 LNHDA, CDR2 SQIVND (reference sequence). The CDR3 here is CASSIGTRANQPQHF. The CDR3 DNA reads as TGTGCCAGTAGTATCGGGACAAGAGCGAATCAGCCCCAGCATTTT.

This chain uses TRBV5-4 with TRBJ1-1, with D perhaps matching TRBD1 (6 bases). CDR1 is SGHNT, CDR2 YYREEE, per germline (reference sequence). Trimming left V 7 bases short and J 4 bases short, with 17 bases between. This CDR3 comprises 14 residues. CDR3 DNA sequence: TGTGCCAGCGCCAAGGGGGGGGTGGGCACTGAAGCTTTCTTT. This encodes CASAKGGVGTEAFF. Based on the CDR3 plus reference TRBV5-4 and TRBJ1-1, the full variable domain is ETGVTQSPTHLIKTRGQQVTLRCSSQSGHNTVSWYQQALGQGPQFIFQYYREEENGRGNFPPRFSGLQFPNYSSELNVNALELDDSALYLCASAKGGVGTEAFFGQGTRLTVV.

This chain links TRBV5-1 with TRBJ1-1, with D possibly TRBD1 on 6 matching bases. This CDR3 spans 14 amino acids. Trimming took 4 bases from V and 0 from J, leaving 10 bases between them. Germline V gives CDR1 SGHRS, CDR2 YFSETQ. The CDR3 region has the DNA TGCGCCAGCAGCCCGACAGGATTGAACACTGAAGCTTTCTTT. Translated, it gives CASSPTGLNTEAFF.

The table lists this clone with a count of one. The chain joins TRBV7-9 to TRBJ2-5; tentatively, D is TRBD1 (6 bases). Deletions cut 2 bases from V and 0 bases from J, with 10 bases between. Germline V gene data show CDR1 as SEHNR and CDR2 as FQNEAQ (reference sequence). This CDR3 region has 15 residues. DNA for the CDR3: TGTGCCAGCAGCTTACGGACAGCCTACCAAGAGACCCAGTACTTC. Its protein product is CASSLRTAYQETQYF.

The chain uses TRBV14 and TRBJ2-5, with 7 bases fitting TRBD1. The germline gives CDR1 SGHDN, CDR2 FVKESK. The CDR3 loop spans 15 amino acids. The trim removed 1 base at V and 1 base at J, leaving 3 bases unmatched. CDR3 loop: CASSQGWDSQETQYF. In DNA, the CDR3 is TGTGCCAGCAGCCAAGGCTGGGACAGCCAAGAGACCCAGTACTTC.

This clone was observed a handful of times. The CDR3 sequence is CASSQDPGQGADTQYF. The CDR3 DNA reads as TGCGCCAGCAGCCAAGATCCGGGACAGGGCGCAGATACGCAGTATTTT. The chain is built from TRBV4-3 and TRBJ2-3; 9 positions match TRBD1. CDR3 length: 16 amino acids. V trimming: 0 bases; J trimming: 4 bases; junction bases outside the gene matches: 5. Germline loops: CDR1 LGHNA, CDR2 YSLEER.

The V gene is TRBV9, the J gene TRBJ2-3, with 8 bases identical to TRBD1. CDR3 length equals 14 residues. In germline, CDR1 is SGDLS, CDR2 YYNGEE. V dropped 6 bases and J dropped 2; count of bases not matched to a gene: 5. The CDR3 is CASTTGGYTDTQYF. As DNA, the CDR3 is TGTGCCAGCACCACAGGGGGGTACACAGATACGCAGTATTTT.

The chain carries TRBV27 and TRBJ2-7; TRBD2 agrees at 8 bases. The CDR3 is made up of 16 amino acids. Germline trimming cut 5 bases from V and 3 bases from J; bases unmatched to any gene: 12. The germline V gene encodes CDR1 MNHEY and CDR2 SMNVEV (reference sequence). Written as DNA, the CDR3 is TGTGCCAGCAGTACCTCTCTCGGACTAGCAGACTACGAGCAGTACTTC. Translating gives CASSTSLGLADYEQYF.

V is TRBV6-1 and J is TRBJ1-5; D is perhaps TRBD1 (6 bases). The germline V and J ends were trimmed by 4 bases and 2 bases, with 18 bases remaining between them. This CDR3 is built from 17 residues. Germline loops: CDR1 MNHNS, CDR2 SASEGT. In nucleotides, the CDR3 is TGTGCCAGCAGTGGTGGCAGGGGTGAGAATCGCAATCAGCCCCAGCATTTT. This sequence encodes CASSGGRGENRNQPQHF.

This clone has only one observation. This chain joins TRBV28 and TRBJ2-3, with TRBD1 matching 7 bases. Germline CDR1 reads MDHEN; CDR2 reads SYDVKM. The CDR3 is 16 residues long. Trimming cost V 3 bases and J 1 base; bases outside gene matches: 7. As DNA, the CDR3 is TGTGCCAGCAGTTTTGTAGGGGGCCGGGGCACAGATACGCAGTATTTT. Translation: CASSFVGGRGTDTQYF. Looking up the rest from reference TRBV28 and TRBJ2-3 gives the full variable domain: DVKVTQSSRYLVKRTGEKVFLECVQDMDHENMFWYRQDPGLGLRLIYFSYDVKMKEKGDIPEGYSVSREKKERFSLILESASTNQTSMYLCASSFVGGRGTDTQYFGPGTRLTVL.

The V gene is TRBV4-3, the J gene TRBJ1-2, with a weak D call TRBD1 (6 bases). This CDR3 is built from 15 residues. From germline, CDR1 is LGHNA and CDR2 YSLEER. The V gene lost 0 bases and the J gene lost 5 bases, with 13 bases spanning the gap. This CDR3 reads CASSQEGGTGYGYTF. The CDR3 DNA follows: TGCGCCAGCAGCCAAGAAGGGGGAACAGGGTATGGCTACACCTTC.